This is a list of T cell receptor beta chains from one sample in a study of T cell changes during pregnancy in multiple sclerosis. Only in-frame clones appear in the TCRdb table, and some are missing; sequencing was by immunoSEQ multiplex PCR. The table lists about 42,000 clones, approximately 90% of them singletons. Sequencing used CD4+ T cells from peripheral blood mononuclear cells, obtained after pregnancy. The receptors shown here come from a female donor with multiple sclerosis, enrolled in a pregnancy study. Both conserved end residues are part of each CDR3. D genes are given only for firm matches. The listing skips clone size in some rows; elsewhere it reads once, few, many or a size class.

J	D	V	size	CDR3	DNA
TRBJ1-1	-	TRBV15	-	CATSGGAFEAFF	TGTGCCACCAGCGGGGGGGCTTTTGAAGCTTTCTTT
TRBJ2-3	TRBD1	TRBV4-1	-	CASSPDRVLDTQYF	TGCGCCAGCAGCCCTGACAGGGTGTTAGATACGCAGTATTTT
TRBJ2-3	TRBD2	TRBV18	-	CASSPTLAGGDTQYF	TGTGCCAGCTCACCCACGCTAGCGGGAGGAGATACGCAGTATTTT
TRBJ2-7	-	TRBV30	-	CAFYQDFSYEQYF	TGTGCCTTCTACCAGGATTTCTCCTACGAGCAGTACTTC
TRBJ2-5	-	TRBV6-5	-	CASSYGASLGETQYF	TGTGCCAGCAGTTACGGTGCCTCTCTCGGAGAGACCCAGTACTTC
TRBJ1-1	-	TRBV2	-	CASSARVGSDAEAFF	TGTGCCAGCAGCGCCAGGGTAGGGTCCGACGCTGAAGCTTTCTTT
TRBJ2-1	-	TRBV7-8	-	CASSRRGGKVNEQFF	TGTGCCAGCAGCAGGAGGGGGGGGAAAGTCAATGAGCAGTTCTTC
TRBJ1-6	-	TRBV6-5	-	CASSYRPYSYNSPLHF	TGTGCCAGCAGTTACCGTCCGTACTCCTATAATTCACCCCTCCACTTT
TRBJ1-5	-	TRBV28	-	CASSILSRSGSPQHF	TGTGCCAGCAGTATCCTTTCGAGATCCGGGAGTCCCCAGCATTTT
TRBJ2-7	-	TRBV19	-	CASSIRGTASEQYF	TGTGCCAGTAGTATACGGGGTACCGCCTCCGAGCAGTACTTC
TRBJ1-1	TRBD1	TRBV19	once	CASSKGALRGTEAFF	TGTGCCAGTAGCAAGGGGGCGCTGAGGGGCACTGAAGCTTTCTTT
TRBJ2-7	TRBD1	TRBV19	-	CATRGSGTGAYEQYF	TGTGCCACTCGCGGATCCGGGACAGGGGCTTACGAGCAGTACTTC